This T cell receptor (beta chain) was obtained from a study of T cells after yellow fever vaccination. About the research overall: SMART-Seq v4 Ultra Low Input handled preparation of low-cell-number fractions. Overall study findings and caveats: Post-booster reappearance was seen for most primary-vaccination clones (just under 97% CD4, 80% to 90% CD8).

TCRdb re-called the 5' RACE reads through MiXCR, storing one row per CDR3 protein. The sample has some 120,000 distinct CDR3 sequences; nearly 15% are singletons. With 4 bases removed from V and 4 bases from J, the gap between germline ends came to 16 bases. The CDR3 runs 16 residues. The germline V gene has CDR1 MGHRA and CDR2 YSYEKL. On this clonotype itself: Antigen specificity is unknown.

Sample: CD8+ T cells sorted from PBMCs, taken 5 days after the yellow fever booster vaccination. This chain joins TRBV4-1 and TRBJ1-4; TRBD1 might be the D (6 bases). The sequence derives from a man aged 18 to 29 who received the YFV17D yellow fever vaccine. For the CDR3, the DNA is TGCGCCAGCAGCCTCGTCCCCACAGGGCATAATGAAAAACTGTTTTTT. Translating it yields CASSLVPTGHNEKLFF.